This is a list of T cell receptor beta chains from one sample in a study of T cell responses to AZD1222 COVID-19 vaccine. Sequencing used immunoSEQ multiplex PCR; TCRdb keeps in-frame clones, though not all of them. The repertoire holds over 70,000 clones, with approximately 86% as singletons. This specimen was peripheral blood, taken on day 0 of MenACWY control vaccination. These receptors were collected from an adult in good health. The conserved cysteine and the conserved F or W are not part of the CDR3 here. The order of the fields is J gene, V gene, CDR3 protein.

j_call: TRBJ1-6; v_call: TRBV19; cdr3_aa: ASSTGGTYLNSPLH
j_call: TRBJ2-7; v_call: TRBV6-5; cdr3_aa: ASSSYLGTYEQY
j_call: TRBJ2-3; v_call: TRBV15; cdr3_aa: ATSRRVGDTDTQY
j_call: TRBJ1-2; v_call: TRBV30; cdr3_aa: AWSWDRGDYGYT
j_call: TRBJ2-1; v_call: TRBV19; cdr3_aa: ASNGPGQYNEQF
j_call: TRBJ2-3; v_call: TRBV5-1; cdr3_aa: ASRQTVLDTQY
j_call: TRBJ1-5; v_call: TRBV19; cdr3_aa: ASSRDRVVSSPQPQH
j_call: TRBJ2-2; v_call: TRBV5-1; cdr3_aa: ASSREPQTNTGELF
j_call: TRBJ1-1; v_call: TRBV18; cdr3_aa: ASSPREGTEAF
j_call: TRBJ2-3; v_call: TRBV7-2; cdr3_aa: ASSLGLHTDTQY
j_call: TRBJ2-7; v_call: TRBV7-9; cdr3_aa: ASSPYSPETDFYEQY
j_call: TRBJ2-7; v_call: TRBV5-1; cdr3_aa: ASSLGSGTGLYEQY
j_call: TRBJ1-2; v_call: TRBV14; cdr3_aa: ASSQRNTNYGYT
j_call: TRBJ1-5; v_call: TRBV5-1; cdr3_aa: ASSLEGGNQPQH
j_call: TRBJ1-4; v_call: TRBV2; cdr3_aa: ASSSDRVNEKLF
j_call: TRBJ2-7; v_call: TRBV13; cdr3_aa: ASSTSLSYEQY
j_call: TRBJ1-5; v_call: TRBV19; cdr3_aa: ASSIISTGNQPQH
j_call: TRBJ1-5; v_call: TRBV19; cdr3_aa: ASSIDYSGGNQPQH
j_call: TRBJ1-5; v_call: TRBV19; cdr3_aa: ASSIGAGEVDNQPQH
j_call: TRBJ1-1; v_call: TRBV12-3/TRBV12-4; cdr3_aa: ASRWGPNTEAF
j_call: TRBJ1-6; v_call: TRBV27; cdr3_aa: ASSLYAGYSDNSPLH
j_call: TRBJ1-2; v_call: TRBV9; cdr3_aa: ASSQGTGTNYGYT
j_call: TRBJ2-1; v_call: TRBV19; cdr3_aa: ASRASGATYNEQF
j_call: TRBJ2-2; v_call: TRBV18; cdr3_aa: ASSPRDRETGELF
j_call: TRBJ1-4; v_call: TRBV9; cdr3_aa: ASSVAMSSTGRLF
j_call: TRBJ1-3; v_call: TRBV30; cdr3_aa: AGDRALSGNTIY
j_call: TRBJ1-2; v_call: TRBV28; cdr3_aa: ASSSPDREPNGYT
j_call: TRBJ2-4; v_call: TRBV19; cdr3_aa: ASSGTRSGKNIQY
j_call: TRBJ1-5; v_call: TRBV6-4; cdr3_aa: ASSEQAGQPQH
j_call: TRBJ1-6; v_call: TRBV4-3; cdr3_aa: ASSQEPGLDSPLH
j_call: TRBJ2-5; v_call: TRBV4-3; cdr3_aa: ASSQDRSIWETQY
j_call: TRBJ1-2; v_call: TRBV12-3/TRBV12-4; cdr3_aa: ASSLGENYGYT
j_call: TRBJ2-1; v_call: TRBV18; cdr3_aa: ASSPGLALSYNEQF
j_call: TRBJ2-3; v_call: TRBV29-1; cdr3_aa: SVGQGPDTQY
j_call: TRBJ1-2; v_call: TRBV6-4; cdr3_aa: ASSENEGYGYT
j_call: TRBJ1-1; v_call: TRBV6-5; cdr3_aa: ASRLSGRDTEAF
j_call: TRBJ1-2; v_call: TRBV7-9; cdr3_aa: ASSLGSAGYT
j_call: TRBJ1-3; v_call: TRBV4-1; cdr3_aa: ASSQEVLGLGGNTIY
j_call: TRBJ2-1; v_call: TRBV7-9; cdr3_aa: ASSLDGGEDEQF
j_call: TRBJ2-5; v_call: TRBV28; cdr3_aa: ASSFGGGDGKTQY
j_call: TRBJ1-5; v_call: TRBV19; cdr3_aa: ASSIKDGSNQPQH
j_call: TRBJ1-3; v_call: TRBV5-6; cdr3_aa: ASSLDLPGNTIY
j_call: TRBJ1-5; v_call: TRBV30; cdr3_aa: ACHDRGRDQPQH
j_call: TRBJ1-4; v_call: TRBV2; cdr3_aa: ATARGGNEKLF
j_call: TRBJ1-2; v_call: TRBV4-3; cdr3_aa: ASSQDFGTGGTRAPYGYT
j_call: TRBJ1-3; v_call: TRBV11-2; cdr3_aa: ASSRDRVNGNTIY
j_call: TRBJ2-3; v_call: TRBV28; cdr3_aa: ASSPPRGASDTQY
j_call: TRBJ1-2; v_call: TRBV6-5; cdr3_aa: ASSYGTGGAKGYT
j_call: TRBJ1-1; v_call: TRBV7-8; cdr3_aa: ASSYPDRGNTEAF
j_call: TRBJ2-7; v_call: TRBV7-2; cdr3_aa: ASSPGRSVPYEQY
j_call: TRBJ1-2; v_call: TRBV7-9; cdr3_aa: ASSGTYGYT
j_call: TRBJ1-3; v_call: TRBV9; cdr3_aa: ASSVAVRGGGNTIY